These 23 T cell receptor beta chains were all obtained from the same sample, sequenced in a study of blood T cell repertoires in COVID-19. The method was immunoSEQ multiplex PCR; TCRdb's version includes in-frame clones alone and lacks a portion of them. The sample has over 200,000 clones; roughly 90% are singletons. The source material was peripheral blood. All receptors come from a woman aged 55 to 70 with acute or convalescent COVID-19.

V and J are TRBV7-9 and TRBJ2-6; unclear D gene. This CDR3 region has 16 residues. Looked up from germline, CDR1 is SEHNR and CDR2 is FQNEAQ (reference sequence). The V end was cut by 5 bases, the J end by 2 bases, with 13 bases between. The CDR3 region has the DNA TGTGCCAGCAGCCCGGGTCGAGGTGCTGGGGCCAACGTCCTGACTTTC. Encoded protein: CASSPGRGAGANVLTF.

The V call is TRBV19, the J call TRBJ1-2; D gene ambiguous. This CDR3 is built from 14 residues. V lost 6 bases and J lost 5, with 16 bases in between. Looked up from germline, CDR1 is LNHDA and CDR2 is SQIVND (reference sequence). Here the CDR3 reads CASRLDKRLYGYTF. DNA of the CDR3: TGTGCCAGTAGGCTCGATAAGAGGCTGTATGGCTACACCTTC.

Note on this clone: The sample holds other DNA sequences that translate to the same CDR3. The chain links TRBV9 to TRBJ2-5; D uncertain. Germline V gives CDR1 SGDLS, CDR2 YYNGEE. V lost 0 bases and J 5 bases, leaving 8 bases between the germline ends. This CDR3 is 13 amino acids long. The CDR3 spells CASSVARGETQYF. The CDR3 region has the DNA TGTGCCAGCAGCGTAGCTCGCGGCGAGACCCAGTACTTC.

The rearrangement links TRBV11-2 to TRBJ1-2; maybe TRBD1 (6 bases). V lost 1 base and J lost 8, with 11 bases in between. Germline assignment: CDR1 SGHAT and CDR2 FQNNGV. The CDR3 loop spans 13 amino acids. As DNA, the CDR3 is TGTGCCAGCAGCTTAGTCCTGGGGGCAGGCTACACCTTC. Amino acid sequence: CASSLVLGAGYTF. Full variable domain (outside the CDR3, taken from reference TRBV11-2 and TRBJ1-2): EAGVAQSPRYKIIEKRQSVAFWCNPISGHATLYWYQQILGQGPKLLIQFQNNGVVDDSQLPKDRFSAERLKGVDSTLKIQPAKLEDSAVYLCASSLVLGAGYTFGSGTRLTVV.

This clone was observed a few times. The sample carries other DNA sequences with the same CDR3. The rearrangement joins TRBV7-9 to TRBJ2-7; D not resolved. Deletions cut 3 bases from V and 2 bases from J, with 2 bases between. The CDR3 is 11 amino acids. Germline V gene data show CDR1 as SEHNR and CDR2 as FQNEAQ (reference sequence). The CDR3 region has the DNA TGTGCCAGCAGCTTCACCTACGAGCAGTACTTC. Protein: CASSFTYEQYF.

Concerning this clone itself: Germline is not matched at one junction end, which may reflect a read error. V gene TRBV18 combines with J gene TRBJ1-2; D remains unclear. Germline-derived CDR1 and CDR2 are KGHSH and LQKENI. This CDR3 contains 15 residues. CDR3: CASSPRTEAIRGYTF. CDR3 sequence (DNA): TGTGCCAGCTCACCTCGGACGGAGGCCATTAGAGGCTACACTTTC.

This chain links TRBV7-2 with TRBJ2-2; D might be TRBD1 (6 bases). The CDR3 contains 15 residues. Trimming cost V 4 bases and J 1 base, with 10 bases left between them. Germline V gives CDR1 SGHTA, CDR2 FQGNSA. CDR3 amino acids: CASSSRDMNTGELFF. The CDR3 DNA is TGTGCCAGCAGCTCCCGGGACATGAACACCGGGGAGCTGTTTTTT. Full variable domain (missing parts from reference TRBV7-2 and TRBJ2-2): GAGVSQSPSNKVTEKGKDVELRCDPISGHTALYWYRQSLGQGLEFLIYFQGNSAPDKSGLPSDRFSAERTGGSVSTLTIQRTQQEDSAVYLCASSSRDMNTGELFFGEGSRLTVL.

The rearrangement uses TRBV19 and TRBJ2-1, with 8 positions matching TRBD1. The ends lost 4 bases at V and 5 bases at J; junction bases unmatched: 4. Germline loops: CDR1 LNHDA, CDR2 SQIVND (reference sequence). CDR3 size: 14 residues. CDR3: CASSNDRGNNEQFF. Here the CDR3 DNA reads TGTGCCAGTAGTAACGACAGGGGCAACAATGAGCAGTTCTTC.

Here the CDR3 DNA reads TGCGCCAGCAGCTTCCAGGGGCAAAACACTGAAGCTTTCTTT. This codes for CASSFQGQNTEAFF. This chain connects TRBV5-1 to TRBJ1-1; D possibly corresponds to TRBD1 (6 bases). The V gene's germline CDR1 is SGHRS and CDR2 YFSETQ. The CDR3 consists of 14 residues. Trimming took off 2 bases at V and 2 bases at J, with 10 bases between the two ends.

DNA for the CDR3: TGTGCCAGCAGCTCCAGAGGCGATACGGGGGAGACCCAGTACTTC. Its translation: CASSSRGDTGETQYF. The chain links TRBV11-3 to TRBJ2-5, with D possibly matching TRBD2 (5 bases). The CDR3 runs to 15 residues. Germline-derived CDR1 and CDR2 are SGHNT and YENEEA. Trimming shortened V by 4 bases and J by 5 bases, and 17 bases separated the two germline ends.

The rearrangement joins TRBV3-1 (or the pseudogene TRBV3-2) to TRBJ1-2; no clear D. Per the germline V gene, CDR1 is LGHDT and CDR2 is YNNKEL (reference sequence). The V gene lost 4 bases and the J gene lost 1 base, with 7 bases spanning the gap. The CDR3 is made up of 13 amino acids. The CDR3 loop is CASSPAVNYGYTF. The CDR3 bases are TGTGCCAGCAGCCCGGCGGTTAACTATGGCTACACCTTC.

V gene TRBV30 combines with J gene TRBJ2-1; 13 bases fit TRBD2. This CDR3 is built from 15 residues. Germline CDR1 GTSNPN, CDR2 SVGIG (reference sequence). With 3 bases clipped from V and 7 bases from J, the junction kept 6 bases outside the gene matches. The CDR3 DNA reads as TGTGCCTGGAGCTTACCGGGACTAGCGGGGAATGAGCAGTTCTTC. Amino acids: CAWSLPGLAGNEQFF.

The V and J genes are TRBV19 and TRBJ1-5, with 10 bases lining up with TRBD1. The CDR3 runs 14 residues. Trimming took 6 bases from V and 1 from J; bases not matched to a gene: 0. Per the germline V gene, CDR1 is LNHDA and CDR2 is SQIVND (reference sequence). The CDR3 DNA reads TGTGCCAGTAGGGGACAGGGGAGCAATCAGCCCCAGCATTTT. Its translation: CASRGQGSNQPQHF.

This clone was picked up one time. The V call is TRBV5-1, the J call TRBJ1-1; TRBD1 agrees at 7 bases. Looked up from germline, CDR1 is SGHRS and CDR2 is YFSETQ. The CDR3 has 13 residues. V shed 2 bases, J shed 5 bases, and the junction held 3 bases outside the gene matches. The CDR3 loop reads CASSFTGETEAFF. The DNA for the CDR3 is TGCGCCAGCAGCTTTACAGGGGAAACTGAAGCTTTCTTT.

The genes are TRBV20-1 and TRBJ2-7, with D tentatively TRBD2 (6 bases). Germline V gene sequence: CDR1 DFQATT, CDR2 SNEGSKA (reference sequence). With 3 bases removed from V and 2 bases from J, the gap between germline ends came to 14 bases. The CDR3 contains 14 residues. The CDR3: CSASGGDLTYEQYF. The CDR3 region has the DNA TGCAGTGCTAGTGGCGGGGATTTGACCTACGAGCAGTACTTC.

The chain has TRBV28 and TRBJ1-5; D might be TRBD1 (5 bases). CDR1 is MDHEN, CDR2 SYDVKM, per germline. V shed 6 bases and J shed 7 bases, with 22 bases lying between them. The CDR3 totals 16 residues. The chain's CDR3 is CASSLIANQGGQPQHF. The CDR3 DNA is TGTGCCAGCAGCCTTATCGCCAATCAGGGAGGCCAGCCCCAGCATTTT.

The chain combines TRBV5-8 with TRBJ2-2; 12 nucleotides line up with TRBD1. Unmatched junction bases numbered 12, after V lost 5 bases and J lost 4 bases. CDR1 is SGHTS and CDR2 is YDEGEE in the germline V gene. The CDR3 extends over 18 amino acids. CDR3 in DNA: TGTGCCAGCAGAGCGGGGACAGGGGGCTTTAAAGTCACCGGGGAGCTGTTTTTT. This sequence encodes CASRAGTGGFKVTGELFF.

The gene calls are TRBV19 and TRBJ2-2, with D maybe TRBD2 (6 bases). Germline CDR1 LNHDA, CDR2 SQIVND (reference sequence). V was shortened by 3 bases and J by 4 bases, with 15 bases between the two germline ends. CDR3 length: 16 residues. The CDR3 is CASSITNRRGTGELFF. The CDR3 coding sequence is TGTGCCAGTAGTATCACAAACAGGAGGGGCACCGGGGAGCTGTTTTTT.

The chain carries TRBV5-1 and TRBJ2-3; 8 positions match TRBD2. The CDR3 runs to 14 residues. Germline trimming cut 9 bases from V and 5 bases from J; bases unmatched to any gene: 11. Germline lookup yields CDR1 SGHRS and CDR2 YFSETQ. The CDR3 sequence: CATTSGLAGDTQYF. CDR3 nucleotides: TGCGCCACCACCAGCGGGCTAGCGGGAGATACGCAGTATTTT. Supplemented by reference TRBV5-1 and TRBJ2-3, the full variable domain reads KAGVTQTPRYLIKTRGQQVTLSCSPISGHRSVSWYQQTPGQGLQFLFEYFSETQRNKGNFPGRFSGRQFSNSRSEMNVSTLELGDSALYLCATTSGLAGDTQYFGPGTRLTVL.

The V gene is TRBV11-2, the J gene TRBJ2-1; 10 bases align to TRBD2. Trimming at V came to 2 bases and at J to 9 bases, leaving 7 bases not matched to a gene. This CDR3 contains 15 residues. Germline V gene data show CDR1 as SGHAT and CDR2 as FQNNGV. The CDR3 loop reads CASSLPPSGRIEQFF. For the CDR3, the DNA is TGTGCCAGCAGCTTACCCCCTAGCGGGAGAATTGAGCAGTTCTTC.

V gene TRBV7-9 combines with J gene TRBJ1-5; D is perhaps TRBD1 (5 bases). Per germline, CDR1 SEHNR and CDR2 FQNEAQ (reference sequence). Deletions cut 5 bases from V and 4 bases from J, with 21 bases between. This CDR3 has 17 amino acids. CDR3 residues: CASSRAQGVEGNQPQHF. The CDR3 nucleotides read TGTGCCAGCAGCCGAGCCCAGGGTGTGGAGGGTAATCAGCCCCAGCATTTT.

V and J are TRBV27 and TRBJ1-2; D is unresolved. Deletions cut 11 bases from V and 1 base from J, with 17 bases between. Per germline, CDR1 MNHEY and CDR2 SMNVEV (reference sequence). The CDR3 extends over 14 amino acids. CDR3: CAHVTILLNYGYTF. Here the CDR3 DNA reads TGTGCCCACGTTACGATATTACTTAACTATGGCTACACCTTC.

The genes are TRBV5-1 and TRBJ2-3; 13 bases are a match to TRBD2. The germline CDR1 and CDR2 sequences are SGHRS and YFSETQ. Trimming took 4 bases from V and 5 from J; bases not matched to a gene: 10. The CDR3 is 17 amino acids. CDR3 region: CASSQTSGGAGRDTQYF. In nucleotides, the CDR3 is TGCGCCAGCAGCCAAACTAGCGGGGGGGCCGGGAGAGATACGCAGTATTTT. Complete variable domain (other parts from reference TRBV5-1 and TRBJ2-3): KAGVTQTPRYLIKTRGQQVTLSCSPISGHRSVSWYQQTPGQGLQFLFEYFSETQRNKGNFPGRFSGRQFSNSRSEMNVSTLELGDSALYLCASSQTSGGAGRDTQYFGPGTRLTVL.